The clone carrying this TCR beta chain was detected ten times or more. Its specificity is not known. This specimen comes from a study of response to subunit inactivated influenza vaccine. Regarding the study as a whole: With each seasonal influenza vaccination, the authors suggested, few new T cells are recruited.

Using its own MiXCR run on the RT-PCR reads, TCRdb lists one record per CDR3 protein. This sample yields a few hundred thousand distinct CDR3 sequences, of which roughly a fifth are seen a single time; more than 8.5% belongs to the top ten. This receptor was taken from a man between 45 and 75 years old who received an inactivated influenza vaccine. The starting material was PBMCs from blood, obtained about 20 months after vaccination.

The CDR3 is CTFSFGPVGGRIPYNEQFF. CDR3 nucleotide sequence: TGTACCTTCAGTTTCGGGCCTGTCGGCGGGAGGATACCCTACAATGAGCAGTTCTTC. The V gene is TRBV12-3 or TRBV12-4, the J gene TRBJ2-1, with TRBD2 matching 8 bases. The CDR3 totals 19 residues.